This TCR beta chain was retrieved from a study of response to subunit inactivated influenza vaccine. Broader study findings: Authors suggested few new T cells are recruited by each seasonal influenza vaccination.

MiXCR, applied by TCRdb to the RT-PCR reads, yields one record per CDR3 protein. The sample has about 780,000 distinct CDR3 sequences, approximately 18% seen once. The CDR3 loop spans 13 amino acids. V gave up 6 bases and J gave up 4 bases, with 15 bases separating them. CDR1 DFQATT and CDR2 SNEGSKA come from the germline V gene (reference sequence). Only a few counts were recorded for this clonotype. Antigen unknown. The receptor was isolated from a middle-aged man who received an inactivated influenza vaccine. V and J are TRBV20-1 and TRBJ1-1; D is perhaps TRBD1 (5 bases). The sample here was PBMCs from blood, taken 5 days after vaccination. CDR3 bases: TGCAGTGCGCCTCGGGACGGGCGCACTGAAGCTTTCTTT. Translating it yields CSAPRDGRTEAFF.